These 19 T cell receptor beta chains were all obtained from the same sample, sequenced in a study of blood T cells in healthy people across ages (dated by TCRdb to about 2015). The library was built by means of 5' RACE. Sequencing was carried out with an Illumina HiSeq 2500. A second PCR of about 6 to 11 cycles was run with a J-beta primer mix and a sample-barcoded 5' primer. The public reads were reprocessed in TCRdb via fastp at Q25 and MiXCR, keeping in-frame beta chains. Rows with one shared CDR3 protein collapse into an entry with the most common genes and DNA. The sample records about 1.8 million distinct CDR3 sequences, around 48% of which are singletons. The ten largest clones add up to around 2.1% of the sample. The specimen sequenced was blood. The receptors here all came from a woman aged 35 to 49 in good health.

This sequence joins TRBV7-2 and TRBJ2-6, with no clear D. Germline V gene data show CDR1 as SGHTA and CDR2 as FQGNSA. The CDR3 has 15 residues. The V gene lost 0 bases and the J gene lost 2 bases, with 5 bases spanning the gap. CDR3 amino acids: CASSLARTGANVLTF. The CDR3 bases are TGTGCCAGCAGCTTAGCCCGGACTGGGGCCAACGTCCTGACTTTC.

In its sample, this clonotype was seen a few times. This chain joins TRBV13 and TRBJ2-7, with D possibly matching TRBD2 (6 bases). The end of the DNA aligns better with TRBJ2-5, so the J call may be wrong. The CDR3 has 15 residues. Germline CDR1 reads PRHDT; CDR2 reads FYEKMQ (reference sequence). CDR3 nucleotide sequence: TGTGCCAGCAGCTCCGTGGGAGGTCCTGAGGAGACCCAGTACTTC. Its protein is CASSSVGGPEETQYF.

The gene calls are TRBV27 and TRBJ2-3; 8 nucleotides agree with TRBD2. V shed 2 bases and J 0 bases; nucleotides not matched to a gene: 13. This CDR3 is 19 amino acids long. CDR1 and CDR2 from the germline V gene are MNHEY and SMNVEV (reference sequence). As DNA, the CDR3 is TGTGCCAGCAGTTTACGGGGCGGGGGTAGCGGGGTCAGCACAGATACGCAGTATTTT. The encoded protein is CASSLRGGGSGVSTDTQYF.

The rearrangement links TRBV4-2 to TRBJ1-2; D not resolved. Trimming shortened V by 1 base and J by 4 bases, and 10 bases separated the two germline ends. CDR1 is LGHNA, CDR2 YNFKEQ, per germline. The CDR3 is made up of 14 amino acids. CDR3: CASSQVVGGYGYTF. The CDR3 DNA sequence: TGTGCCAGCAGCCAAGTCGTAGGAGGCTATGGCTACACCTTC.

Concerning this clonotype: Since a much larger clone is just one base distant, this may be a read error. This sequence joins TRBV20-1 and TRBJ2-7; 7 positions match TRBD1. The V gene end was trimmed by 3 bases and the J gene end by 3 bases; junction bases not matched to a gene: 2. CDR1 is DFQATT, CDR2 SNEGSKA, per germline (reference sequence). This CDR3 region has 12 residues. The DNA for the CDR3 is TGCAGTGCTAGGACAGGGCGCTACGAGCAGTACTTC. It yields the protein CSARTGRYEQYF.

With regard to this clonotype: The junction does not match germline at one end; this may be a read error. This sequence joins TRBV13 and TRBJ2-1; tentatively, D is TRBD2 (5 bases). The CDR3 covers 12 residues. The V gene's germline CDR1 is PRHDT and CDR2 FYEKMQ (reference sequence). The CDR3 DNA is TGTGCCAGCAGTTGGACTGTTAATGAGCAGTCCTTC. Protein sequence: CASSWTVNEQSF. Drawing the rest from reference TRBV13 and TRBJ2-1, the complete variable domain is AAGVIQSPRHLIKEKRETATLKCYPIPRHDTVYWYQQGPGQDPQFLISFYEKMQSDKGSIPDRFSAQQFSDYHSELNMSSLELGDSALYFCASSWTVNEQSFGPGTRLTVL.

Comments on this clonotype: Germline is not matched at one junction end, which may reflect a read error. This rearrangement joins TRBV24-1 to TRBJ2-5; no clear D gene. The CDR3 length is 16 residues. Germline V CDR1 and CDR2: KGHDR, SFDVKD. This chain's CDR3 is CATSDLGGAPQETQYF. The CDR3 nucleotides are TGTGCCACCAGCGATTTGGGCGGAGCCCCCCAAGAGACCCAGTACTTC.

The V call is TRBV29-1, the J call TRBJ2-3; 8 positions match TRBD1. V shed 4 bases and J 4 bases; nucleotides not matched to a gene: 1. This CDR3 region has 12 residues. Per germline, CDR1 SQVTM and CDR2 ANQGSEA. CDR3: CSVGTGSDTQYF. Written as DNA, the CDR3 is TGCAGCGTTGGGACAGGGTCAGATACGCAGTATTTT.

This chain uses TRBV6-6 with TRBJ1-4; 10 positions match TRBD1. Germline CDR1 MNHNY, CDR2 SVGAGI (reference sequence). This CDR3 comprises 14 residues. V lost 6 bases, J lost 8 bases, and 6 bases stayed unmatched. As DNA, the CDR3 is TGTGCCAGCAGAGATGACAGGGGGCGAGAAAAACTGTTTTTT. The encoded protein is CASRDDRGREKLFF.

This clonotype was detected a few times. The chain couples TRBV5-1 to TRBJ2-1; a weak D match, TRBD2 (5 bases). V dropped 4 bases and J dropped 3 bases, with 11 bases sitting between them. Germline loops: CDR1 SGHRS, CDR2 YFSETQ. This CDR3 contains 14 residues. The CDR3 reads CASSPVTSYNEQFF. The CDR3 DNA sequence: TGCGCCAGCAGCCCAGTTACTAGCTACAATGAGCAGTTCTTC.

The V and J genes are TRBV11-2 and TRBJ2-4; maybe TRBD1 (5 bases). The V and J ends lost 5 bases and 0 bases respectively, with 11 bases between them. Germline V gene sequence: CDR1 SGHAT, CDR2 FQNNGV. The CDR3 loop spans 15 amino acids. The CDR3 loop reads CASSPTDLAKNIQYF. Here the CDR3 DNA reads TGTGCCAGCAGCCCGACAGATTTAGCCAAAAACATTCAGTACTTC.

This clonotype occurred a few times. V and J are TRBV18 and TRBJ2-7; D might be TRBD1 (6 bases). CDR3 size: 13 residues. From germline, CDR1 is KGHSH and CDR2 LQKENI. The V gene lost 5 bases and the J gene lost 3 bases, with 11 bases spanning the gap. Here the CDR3 reads CASSGRTDYEQYF. The CDR3 DNA sequence: TGTGCCAGCTCAGGAAGGACAGACTACGAGCAGTACTTC.

In its sample, this clonotype was seen many times. The V call is TRBV7-2, the J call TRBJ2-7, with D perhaps being TRBD1 or TRBD2 (5 bases each). This CDR3 region has 14 residues. Trimming stripped 4 bases from V and 0 bases from J, with 10 bases between. Germline V gene data show CDR1 as SGHTA and CDR2 as FQGNSA. The CDR3 region is CASSSGPSSYEQYF. The CDR3 DNA follows: TGTGCCAGCAGCTCGGGGCCGAGCTCCTACGAGCAGTACTTC.

The chain has TRBV21-1 and TRBJ2-7. TRBV21-1 is reported as a pseudogene. There are 15 residues in the CDR3. The CDR3, as DNA: TGTGCCAGCAGCAAATCACGGGAGGACTCCTACGAGCAGTACTTC. This sequence encodes CASSKSREDSYEQYF.

The DNA for the CDR3 is TGTGCCAGCAGCTTAGGAAACAGGGGGTTTACCTACGAGCAGTACTTC. Residues: CASSLGNRGFTYEQYF. This sequence joins TRBV11-2 and TRBJ2-4, with 8 bases lining up with TRBD1. The DNA end lines up better with TRBJ2-7; the J call may be wrong. Looked up from germline, CDR1 is SGHAT and CDR2 is FQNNGV. The CDR3 covers 16 residues.

This chain links TRBV11-2 with TRBJ2-3; TRBD2 agrees at 7 bases. The germline gives CDR1 SGHAT, CDR2 FQNNGV. V was clipped by 1 base and J by 0 bases; unmatched bases: 13. The CDR3 is 19 amino acids. The CDR3 sequence: CASSLALIGGSSSTDTQYF. CDR3 bases: TGTGCCAGCAGCTTAGCTCTGATTGGCGGGAGTTCTAGCACAGATACGCAGTATTTT.

This clonotype has only a few counts. CDR3 region: CASSYAGVGGPGVDTEAFF. The CDR3 region has the DNA TGTGCCAGCAGTTACGCGGGTGTCGGGGGGCCGGGGGTGGACACTGAAGCTTTCTTT. This chain connects TRBV6-5 to TRBJ1-1, with a weak D call TRBD1 (6 bases). CDR3 length: 19 residues. Germline values: CDR1 MNHEY, CDR2 SVGAGI. With 2 bases removed from V and 3 bases from J, the gap between germline ends came to 25 bases.

The rearrangement uses TRBV2 and TRBJ1-4, with a possible D match to TRBD1 (5 bases). Trimming pared 3 bases from V and 8 bases from J, leaving 13 bases between. CDR1 is SNHLY and CDR2 is FYNNEI in the germline V gene. The length of the CDR3 is 14 residues. CDR3 DNA sequence: TGTGCCAGCAGTGATAAGAGGGGTCCGGAAAAACTGTTTTTT. Encoded protein: CASSDKRGPEKLFF.

The rearrangement links TRBV13 to TRBJ2-1, with D perhaps given as TRBD1 or TRBD2 (5 bases each). Germline assignment: CDR1 PRHDT and CDR2 FYEKMQ (reference sequence). The CDR3 loop spans 15 amino acids. The V end lost 5 bases, the J end lost 5 bases, and 16 bases lay between the germline ends. The CDR3 nucleotides read TGTGCCAGCAGCCCAGTCGGGGCACGCCACAATGAGCAGTTCTTC. As protein: CASSPVGARHNEQFF.